Below, 9 T cell receptor beta chains from the same sample are listed, as sequenced in a study of cytomegalovirus exposure and HLA in healthy donors. Clones were read by immunoSEQ multiplex PCR, and TCRdb kept only the in-frame ones, dropping some. The sample consists of about 200,000 clones, 65% to 90% of them appearing once. Sequenced sample: PBMCs. The source is a woman aged 25 to 39 in good health and CMV-seropositive.

This chain connects TRBV7-9 to TRBJ2-7; D may be TRBD1 (5 bases). With 3 bases removed from V and 6 bases from J, the gap between germline ends came to 9 bases. CDR1 and CDR2 (germline): SEHNR, FQNEAQ (reference sequence). CDR3 length equals 12 residues. CDR3 DNA: TGTGCCAGCAGCTTGATTGGGGCCGAGCAGTACTTC. As protein: CASSLIGAEQYF.

The genes are TRBV7-6 and TRBJ2-1; 7 bases align to TRBD2. The CDR3 covers 16 residues. Germline V lookup: CDR1 SGHVS, CDR2 FNYEAQ. V dropped 5 bases and J dropped 2; count of bases not matched to a gene: 9. The CDR3 coding sequence is TGTGCCAGCAGCCGCGACTATCGGGGGGCCTACAATGAGCAGTTCTTC. As protein: CASSRDYRGAYNEQFF.

CDR3 in amino acids: CASSASDSNQPQHF. CDR3 in DNA: TGTGCCAGCAGCGCCAGTGATAGCAATCAGCCCCAGCATTTT. The V call is TRBV9, the J call TRBJ1-5; no reliable D call. This CDR3 comprises 14 residues. Germline lookup yields CDR1 SGDLS and CDR2 YYNGEE. Trimming cost V 3 bases and J 0 bases, with 7 bases left between them.

This clone turned up a few times. The genes are TRBV6-5 and TRBJ2-5; 8 bases map to TRBD2. The germline gives CDR1 MNHEY, CDR2 SVGAGI. The CDR3 has 13 amino acids. With 7 bases clipped from V and 6 bases from J, the junction kept 7 bases outside the gene matches. Written as DNA, the CDR3 is TGTGCCAGCAACCCAGCGGGAGTAAAGACCCAGTACTTC. Its protein product is CASNPAGVKTQYF.

This clone was seen only once. The chain recombines TRBV15 with TRBJ2-5; D is possibly TRBD1 (5 bases). V lost 6 bases and J lost 4, with 12 bases in between. CDR3 size: 13 residues. Per the germline V gene, CDR1 is LNHNV and CDR2 is YYDKDF (reference sequence). The CDR3 coding sequence is TGTGCCACCAGTACAGGTTTTGCAGAGACCCAGTACTTC. It specifies CATSTGFAETQYF. The full variable domain, completed using reference TRBV15 and TRBJ2-5, is DAMVIQNPRYQVTQFGKPVTLSCSQTLNHNVMYWYQQKSSQAPKLLFHYYDKDFNNEADTPDNFQSRRPNTSFCFLDIRSPGLGDTAMYLCATSTGFAETQYFGPGTRLLVL.

This clone came up a few times. The rearrangement uses TRBV5-1 and TRBJ2-7, with 9 positions matching TRBD1. There are 15 residues in the CDR3. The germline V gene encodes CDR1 SGHRS and CDR2 YFSETQ. Germline trimming cut 0 bases from V and 6 bases from J; bases unmatched to any gene: 7. CDR3 in amino acids: CASSLAGTGTAEQYF. The CDR3 DNA reads as TGCGCCAGCAGCTTGGCCGGGACAGGGACCGCCGAGCAGTACTTC. Variable domain in full (rest from reference TRBV5-1 and TRBJ2-7): KAGVTQTPRYLIKTRGQQVTLSCSPISGHRSVSWYQQTPGQGLQFLFEYFSETQRNKGNFPGRFSGRQFSNSRSEMNVSTLELGDSALYLCASSLAGTGTAEQYFGPGTRLTVT.

This rearrangement joins TRBV30 to TRBJ2-2, with TRBD1 matching over 7 bases. This CDR3 is built from 13 residues. Losses at the gene ends were 3 bases for V and 3 bases for J; bases not matched to a gene: 1. Germline V CDR1 and CDR2: GTSNPN, SVGIG (reference sequence). CDR3 protein: CAWSGTDTGELFF. The DNA for the CDR3 is TGTGCCTGGAGCGGGACAGACACCGGGGAGCTGTTTTTT.

The genes are TRBV10-3 and TRBJ2-5; D might be TRBD2 (5 bases). With 4 bases removed from V and 0 bases from J, the gap between germline ends came to 6 bases. Looked up from germline, CDR1 is ENHRY and CDR2 is SYGVKD. The CDR3 totals 13 residues. CDR3 amino acids: CAISGTDQETQYF. The DNA for the CDR3 is TGTGCCATCAGTGGGACTGACCAAGAGACCCAGTACTTC.

The chain has TRBV7-2 and TRBJ2-2; 13 bases match TRBD2. With 1 base clipped from V and 7 bases from J, the junction kept 3 bases outside the gene matches. The CDR3 contains 16 residues. Germline CDR1 reads SGHTA; CDR2 reads FQGNSA. CDR3 coding DNA: TGTGCCAGCAGCTTAGAACTAGCGGGAGGGTTCGGGGAGCTGTTTTTT. This sequence encodes CASSLELAGGFGELFF. The complete variable domain, with remaining parts taken from reference TRBV7-2 and TRBJ2-2, reads GAGVSQSPSNKVTEKGKDVELRCDPISGHTALYWYRQSLGQGLEFLIYFQGNSAPDKSGLPSDRFSAERTGGSVSTLTIQRTQQEDSAVYLCASSLELAGGFGELFFGEGSRLTVL.